Listed here are 20 T cell receptor beta chains from one sample, sequenced in a study of T cells in Graves' hyperthyroidism and ophthalmopathy (dated by TCRdb to about 2019). The protocol used for the library was multiplex PCR. These reads were obtained on an Illumina HiSeq 2000. The TCR beta CDR3 regions were amplified from RNA transcripts. A first-round RT-PCR of the TCR CDR3 used the HTBI primer set with the Qiagen OneStep RT-PCR kit. TCRdb trimmed the raw reads at Q25, called clones with MiXCR and kept productive beta chains. Every entry covers one CDR3 protein and lists the most common genes and DNA from its rows. The sample contains 700,000 to 950,000 distinct CDR3 sequences, approximately 40% of them found a single time. Together, the top ten hold around 29% of the sample. Material: blood. These receptors came from a woman in her 40s with Graves' hyperthyroidism.

This clonotype was found a few times. The V call is TRBV5-4, the J call TRBJ1-4; 7 bases map to TRBD1. This CDR3 has 13 amino acids. V shed 4 bases, J shed 8 bases, and the junction held 5 bases outside the gene matches. CDR1 is SGHNT and CDR2 is YYREEE in the germline V gene (reference sequence). For the CDR3, the DNA is TGTGCCAGCAGCGCGCCAGGGGGGGAAAAACTGTTTTTT. It codes for CASSAPGGEKLFF.

Notes on this clonotype: The junction does not match germline at one end; this may be a read error. The chain couples TRBV9 to TRBJ2-7, with 7 bases lining up with TRBD1. The V gene's germline CDR1 is SGDLS and CDR2 YYNGEE. CDR3 size: 15 residues. In DNA, the CDR3 is TGTGCCAGCAGCGCCACCCCGGGACAGAGCTACGAGCACTACTTC. Translating it yields CASSATPGQSYEHYF.

The CDR3 nucleotides read TGTGCCAGCAGGGGAGGGGGCCGAGAGACCCAGTACTTC. Protein sequence: CASRGGGRETQYF. V is TRBV25-1 and J is TRBJ2-5; D may be TRBD1 or TRBD2 (7 bases each). Germline-derived CDR1 and CDR2 are MGHDK and SYGVNS. The CDR3 runs to 13 residues. Trimming stripped 6 bases from V and 4 bases from J, with 12 bases between.

This clonotype came up many times. This chain joins TRBV19 and TRBJ1-4; D remains unclear. This CDR3 contains 14 residues. V gave up 10 bases and J gave up 6 bases, with 18 bases separating them. Germline V gene sequence: CDR1 LNHDA, CDR2 SQIVND (reference sequence). Written as DNA, the CDR3 is TGTGCCACCCGGGATGGAGGAGAGGATGAAAAACTGTTTTTT. Translated, it gives CATRDGGEDEKLFF.

As to this clonotype: This sequence may be a read error, since a much larger clone differs from it by one base. CDR3 nucleotides: TGTGCCATCAGTGAGCCGGACAGGGCCGGGGAGCTGTTTTTT. Its protein product is CAISEPDRAGELFF. The chain employs TRBV10-3 and TRBJ2-2, with 8 bases that match TRBD1. Trimming removed 2 bases from V and 6 bases from J; junction bases left unmatched: 2. CDR1 ENHRY and CDR2 SYGVKD come from the germline V gene. The CDR3 has 14 amino acids.

This clonotype was observed once. This chain links TRBV7-2 with TRBJ2-2; a possible D gene is TRBD1 (6 bases). Per the germline V gene, CDR1 is SGHTA and CDR2 is FQGNSA. Trimming stripped 5 bases from V and 3 bases from J, with 13 bases between. The CDR3 totals 15 residues. In DNA, the CDR3 is TGTGCCAGCAGCCTGGACAGAACGTACACCGGGGAGCTGTTTTTT. Protein product: CASSLDRTYTGELFF.

The chain is built from TRBV19 and TRBJ1-2; no firm D call. Germline-derived CDR1 and CDR2 are LNHDA and SQIVND (reference sequence). The CDR3 spans 14 residues. Trimming shortened V by 5 bases and J by 2 bases, and 12 bases separated the two germline ends. Here the CDR3 reads CASSPAHLNYGYTF. CDR3 in DNA: TGTGCCAGTAGTCCGGCGCACTTAAACTATGGCTACACCTTC.

A word on this clonotype: Compared with germline, one end of the junction differs, possibly owing to a read error. The rearrangement links TRBV10-3 to TRBJ1-1, with TRBD1 identical over 8 bases. Per the germline V gene, CDR1 is ENHRY and CDR2 is SYGVKD. The CDR3 covers 13 residues. The CDR3 loop is CAISTGGGTEALF. The CDR3 bases are TGTGCCATCAGTACAGGGGGAGGTACTGAAGCTCTCTTT.

Note on this clonotype: Mismatch with germline at one junction end may stem from a read error. V and J are TRBV12-3 or TRBV12-4 and TRBJ1-5; D unresolved. The CDR3 is 13 amino acids. The CDR3 here is CASSPGPNPPQHF. Written as DNA, the CDR3 is TGTGCCAGCAGTCCTGGGCCGAATCCGCCCCAGCATTTT.

The V and J genes are TRBV20-1 and TRBJ2-7, with D tentatively TRBD1 or TRBD2 (5 bases each). The CDR3 extends over 12 amino acids. V lost 0 bases, J lost 2 bases, and 5 bases lay in between. CDR1 is DFQATT and CDR2 is SNEGSKA in the germline V gene (reference sequence). The DNA of the CDR3 is TGCAGTGCTAGAGAGGGACCCTACGAGCAGTACTTC. Translation gives CSAREGPYEQYF.

The V call is TRBV19, the J call TRBJ1-5, with D unresolved. V was trimmed by 3 bases and J by 5 bases, leaving 11 bases between them. The CDR3 consists of 14 residues. Germline V lookup: CDR1 LNHDA, CDR2 SQIVND (reference sequence). For the CDR3, the DNA is TGTGCCAGTAGTATTGAAAGCTCGGATCAGCCCCAGCATTTT. Encoded protein: CASSIESSDQPQHF.

The V and J genes are TRBV12-5 and TRBJ2-7, with 7 bases aligning to TRBD2. The CDR3 is 14 residues long. CDR1 is LGHNT and CDR2 is FRNRAP in the germline V gene. With V trimmed by 6 bases and J by 7 bases, 12 bases remained unmatched. This CDR3 is CASGQMGGTGEQYF. The CDR3 DNA reads as TGTGCTAGTGGCCAAATGGGGGGGACTGGGGAGCAGTACTTC.

Of note for this clonotype: A much larger clone sits a single nucleotide away, making a read error possible. The chain is built from TRBV20-1 and TRBJ1-3; D unclear. CDR3 size: 12 residues. CDR1 is DFQATT and CDR2 is SNEGSKA in the germline V gene (reference sequence). In DNA form, the CDR3 reads TGCAGTGCTCTTAGCTCTGGAAGCACCATATATTTT. Amino acid sequence: CSALSSGSTIYF.

This clonotype has a count of ten or more. The V gene is TRBV2, the J gene TRBJ2-1, with D tentatively TRBD1 or TRBD2 (5 bases each). V lost 7 bases and J 2 bases, leaving 15 bases between the germline ends. The CDR3 totals 15 residues. The V gene's germline CDR1 is SNHLY and CDR2 FYNNEI. CDR3 nucleotides: TGTGCCAGCAAAGATTGGGACCCTACCTACAATGAGCAGTTCTTC. Amino acids: CASKDWDPTYNEQFF.

This clonotype was recorded at least ten times. This rearrangement joins TRBV7-2 to TRBJ2-2; 12 nucleotides match TRBD2. V lost 5 bases to trimming and J lost 3 bases; unmatched junction nucleotides: 1. This CDR3 contains 15 residues. The germline gives CDR1 SGHTA, CDR2 FQGNSA. CDR3 protein: CASSPSGRDTGELFF. CDR3 in DNA: TGTGCCAGCAGCCCTAGCGGGAGGGACACCGGGGAGCTGTTTTTT.

The table lists this clonotype with a few counts. The genes are TRBV25-1 and TRBJ2-2; D ambiguous. The closer fit of TRBJ2-3 to the DNA end suggests the J call may be wrong. This CDR3 has 15 amino acids. Germline V lookup: CDR1 MGHDK, CDR2 SYGVNS. The DNA of the CDR3 is TGTGCCAGCAGTGACCCGACACGGGTTACAGATACGCAGTATTTT. It translates to CASSDPTRVTDTQYF.

The sample holds one count of this clonotype. Sequence at one end of the junction differs from germline and may be a read error. The genes are TRBV5-4 and TRBJ1-1; the D gene is possibly TRBD1 (5 bases). CDR1 is SGHNT, CDR2 YYREEE, per germline (reference sequence). The CDR3 runs to 14 residues. This CDR3 is CASSLLGGNTEALF. The CDR3 coding sequence is TGTGCCAGCAGCTTGTTGGGGGGTAACACTGAAGCTCTCTTT.

The table lists this clonotype with many counts. The chain has TRBV12-3 or TRBV12-4 and TRBJ1-6; D uncertain. The CDR3 has 12 amino acids. V lost 6 bases to trimming and J lost 5 bases, with 5 bases between them. CDR3 sequence (DNA): TGTGCCAGCAGCTTCAATAATTCACCCCTCCACTTT. Amino acids: CASSFNNSPLHF.

This chain links TRBV10-3 with TRBJ2-7, with 8 bases aligning to TRBD1. Germline loops: CDR1 ENHRY, CDR2 SYGVKD. V dropped 11 bases and J dropped 0; count of bases not matched to a gene: 15. There are 16 residues in the CDR3. In nucleotides, the CDR3 is TGTGCCTCCCAGGGGCAGGGGGCGGTTAGCTCCTACGAGCAGTACTTC. The encoded protein is CASQGQGAVSSYEQYF.

At least ten counts were recorded for this clonotype. The chain couples TRBV19 to TRBJ1-6; 10 bases fit TRBD1. This CDR3 has 15 residues. J was trimmed by 7 bases and V by 4 bases; bases with no gene match: 4. Germline CDR1 reads LNHDA; CDR2 reads SQIVND (reference sequence). CDR3 residues: CASSTLTGGNSPLHF. Written as DNA, the CDR3 is TGTGCCAGTAGTACGTTGACAGGGGGCAATTCACCCCTCCACTTT.